The present T cell receptor beta chain was sequenced within a study of radiotherapy plus CTLA-4 blockade in lung cancer. TCRdb's copy holds only in-frame clones and misses some; the assay was immunoSEQ multiplex PCR. The profile shows about 77,000 clones, less than 85% of them singletons. Trimming cost V 4 bases and J 7 bases, with 17 bases left between them. In germline, CDR1 is LGHNA, CDR2 YNFKEQ. The CDR3 runs to 15 residues. The sequence came from a human donor with non-small cell lung cancer whose response to radiotherapy plus ipilimumab could not be evaluated. The source was peripheral blood, collected from a patient treated with radiotherapy plus ipilimumab. The chain links TRBV4-2 to TRBJ1-5; D unclear. CDR3 region: CASSPSLSTPQPQHF. The CDR3 nucleotides are TGTGCCAGCAGCCCCTCTTTGAGCACCCCCCAGCCCCAGCATTTT.